This note documents a single T cell receptor beta chain sequence. Some clones are missing from TCRdb's copy, which holds only in-frame ones; the method was immunoSEQ multiplex PCR. The sample yields fewer than 110,000 clones, over 65% seen once. The CDR3 has 12 residues. V lost 5 bases, J lost 8 bases, and 12 bases lay in between. Per the germline V gene, CDR1 is LGHDT and CDR2 is YNNKEL (reference sequence). The sample belongs to a study of blood T cell repertoires in COVID-19. This receptor was taken from a human donor in a cohort sampled during active COVID-19. The sequenced sample consisted of peripheral blood. The V gene is TRBV3-1 (or the pseudogene TRBV3-2), the J gene TRBJ1-2; weak D call: TRBD1 (6 bases). The CDR3 DNA follows: TGTGCCAGCAGCTTCGACAGGTTCGGCTACACCTTC. Translating gives CASSFDRFGYTF.